This T cell receptor beta chain is drawn from a study of blood T cell repertoires in COVID-19. About the research overall: Acute and convalescent COVID-19 specimens originated in the United States, Italy and Spain. T cells, B-cell-depleted T cells, or PBMCs provided the cDNA or gDNA that served as material.

Seattle's enrolled individuals joined amid active infection and were then monitored longitudinally. Sequenced by immunoSEQ multiplex PCR; TCRdb stores in-frame clones only, minus some. The data show fewer than 200,000 clones, around 85% seen once. With 4 bases removed from V and 10 bases from J, the gap between germline ends came to 7 bases. The CDR3 has 11 residues. Per germline, CDR1 MGHRA and CDR2 YSYEKL. The TCR sequence derives from a woman older than 75 with COVID-19, enrolled during active disease. Source material: peripheral blood. The V call is TRBV4-1, the J call TRBJ1-4, with no clear D. DNA of the CDR3: TGCGCCAGCAGCCGGGGAGGAAAACTGTTTTTT. This codes for CASSRGGKLFF.